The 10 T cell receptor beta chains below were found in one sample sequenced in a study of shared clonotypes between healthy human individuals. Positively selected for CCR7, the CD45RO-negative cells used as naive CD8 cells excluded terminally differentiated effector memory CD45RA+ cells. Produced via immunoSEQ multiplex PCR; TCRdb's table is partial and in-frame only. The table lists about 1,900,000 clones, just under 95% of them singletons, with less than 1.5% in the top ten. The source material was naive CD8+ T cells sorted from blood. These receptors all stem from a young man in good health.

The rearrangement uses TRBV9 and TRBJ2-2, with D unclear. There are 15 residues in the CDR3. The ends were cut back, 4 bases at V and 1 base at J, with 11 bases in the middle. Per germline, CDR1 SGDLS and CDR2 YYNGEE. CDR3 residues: CASSHRTENTGELFF. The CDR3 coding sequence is TGTGCCAGCAGCCATAGGACCGAGAACACCGGGGAGCTGTTTTTT.

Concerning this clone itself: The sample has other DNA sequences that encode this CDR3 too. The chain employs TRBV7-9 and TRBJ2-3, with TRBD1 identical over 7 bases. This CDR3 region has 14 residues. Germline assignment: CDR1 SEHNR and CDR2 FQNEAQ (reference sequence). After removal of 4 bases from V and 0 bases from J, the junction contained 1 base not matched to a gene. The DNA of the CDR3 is TGTGCCAGCAGCTCGGGACAGAGCACAGATACGCAGTATTTT. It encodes CASSSGQSTDTQYF.

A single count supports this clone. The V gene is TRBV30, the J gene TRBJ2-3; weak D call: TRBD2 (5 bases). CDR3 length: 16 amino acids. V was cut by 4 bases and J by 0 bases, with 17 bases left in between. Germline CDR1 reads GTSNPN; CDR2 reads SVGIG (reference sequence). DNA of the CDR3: TGTGCCTGGATCGGGATGGGCACCCGAAGCACAGATACGCAGTATTTT. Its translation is CAWIGMGTRSTDTQYF.

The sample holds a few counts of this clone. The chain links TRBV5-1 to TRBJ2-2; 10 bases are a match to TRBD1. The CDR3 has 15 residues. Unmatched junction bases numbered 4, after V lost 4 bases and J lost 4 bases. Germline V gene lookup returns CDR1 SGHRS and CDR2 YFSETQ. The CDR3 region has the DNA TGCGCCAGCAGCACCGGGACAGGGGCCACCGGGGAGCTGTTTTTT. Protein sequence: CASSTGTGATGELFF.

The CDR3 sequence: CASSDLGQDHTEAFF. The DNA of the CDR3 is TGCGCCAGCAGTGACCTCGGACAGGACCACACTGAAGCTTTCTTT. V and J are TRBV10-2 and TRBJ1-1, with 7 bases identical to TRBD1. The trim removed 3 bases at V and 3 bases at J, leaving 7 bases unmatched. There are 15 residues in the CDR3. Germline V lookup: CDR1 WSHSY, CDR2 SAAADI.

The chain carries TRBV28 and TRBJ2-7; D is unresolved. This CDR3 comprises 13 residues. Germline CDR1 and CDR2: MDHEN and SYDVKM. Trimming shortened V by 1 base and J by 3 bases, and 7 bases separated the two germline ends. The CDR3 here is CASSLSDVYEQYF. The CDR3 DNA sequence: TGTGCCAGCAGTTTATCCGACGTCTACGAGCAGTACTTC.

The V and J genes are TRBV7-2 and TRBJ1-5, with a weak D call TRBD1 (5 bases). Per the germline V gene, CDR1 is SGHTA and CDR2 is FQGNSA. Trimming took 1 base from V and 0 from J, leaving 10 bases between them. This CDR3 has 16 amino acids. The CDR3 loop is CASSLGSGYSNQPQHF. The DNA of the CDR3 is TGTGCCAGCAGCTTAGGTTCAGGGTATAGCAATCAGCCCCAGCATTTT.

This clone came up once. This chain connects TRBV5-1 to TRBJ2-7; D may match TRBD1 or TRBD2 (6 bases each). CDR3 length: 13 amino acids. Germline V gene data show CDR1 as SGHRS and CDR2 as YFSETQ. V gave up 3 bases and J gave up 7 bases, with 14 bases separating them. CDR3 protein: CASSSVGAGEQYF. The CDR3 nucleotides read TGCGCCAGCAGCTCCGTGGGGGCGGGGGAGCAGTACTTC. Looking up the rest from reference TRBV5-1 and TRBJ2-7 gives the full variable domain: KAGVTQTPRYLIKTRGQQVTLSCSPISGHRSVSWYQQTPGQGLQFLFEYFSETQRNKGNFPGRFSGRQFSNSRSEMNVSTLELGDSALYLCASSSVGAGEQYFGPGTRLTVT.

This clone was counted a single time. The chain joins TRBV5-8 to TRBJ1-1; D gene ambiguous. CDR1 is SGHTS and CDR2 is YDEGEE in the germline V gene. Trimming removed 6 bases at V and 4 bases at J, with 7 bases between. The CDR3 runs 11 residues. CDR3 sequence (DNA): TGTGCCAGCAAACTTCCCACTGAAGCTTTCTTT. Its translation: CASKLPTEAFF.

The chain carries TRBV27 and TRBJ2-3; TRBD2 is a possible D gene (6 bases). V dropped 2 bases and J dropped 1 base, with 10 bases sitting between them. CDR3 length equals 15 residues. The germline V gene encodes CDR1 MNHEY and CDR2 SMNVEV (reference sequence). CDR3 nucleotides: TGTGCCAGCAGTTTACAGCGGGCTGGCACAGATACGCAGTATTTT. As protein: CASSLQRAGTDTQYF.